A single sample is the source of the 23 T cell receptor beta chains below, sequenced in a study of Graves' ophthalmopathy and Graves' hyperthyroidism. Amplification targeted the TCR beta CDR3 regions, with RNA transcripts as the source material. An initial RT-PCR round employing HTBI primers preceded a second-round multiplex PCR. TCRdb re-called the multiplex PCR reads through MiXCR, storing one row per CDR3 protein. The data hold roughly 610,000 distinct CDR3 sequences, with around a fifth observed a single time. Input material: peripheral blood. The origin of the receptors is a woman aged 18 to 35 with stable Graves' hyperthyroidism. Some clones in this sample may be carry-over from other donors' samples.

The table lists this clonotype with many counts. The chain is built from TRBV29-1 and TRBJ1-1; TRBD1 might be the D (5 bases). V lost 3 bases, J lost 5 bases, and 13 bases lay in between. Germline V gives CDR1 SQVTM, CDR2 ANQGSEA. This CDR3 spans 13 amino acids. CDR3 amino acids: CSVEGQGETEAFF. The DNA for the CDR3 is TGCAGCGTTGAGGGGCAGGGAGAGACTGAAGCTTTCTTT. Supplemented by reference TRBV29-1 and TRBJ1-1, the full variable domain reads SAVISQKPSRDICQRGTSLTIQCQVDSQVTMMFWYRQQPGQSLTLIATANQGSEATYESGFVIDKFPISRPNLTFSTLTVSNMSPEDSSIYLCSVEGQGETEAFFGQGTRLTVV.

Worth noting for this clonotype: A clone one base away is much larger, so this may be a read error. V gene TRBV20-1 combines with J gene TRBJ1-1; D is unresolved. Trimming stripped 6 bases from V and 6 bases from J, with 8 bases between. CDR3 length equals 10 residues. Germline V gene sequence: CDR1 DFQATT, CDR2 SNEGSKA (reference sequence). CDR3 in DNA: TGCAGTGCCCATGGGCCTGAAGCTTTCTTT. This encodes CSAHGPEAFF.

The chain employs TRBV9 and TRBJ2-5, with TRBD1 identical over 8 bases. CDR1 SGDLS and CDR2 YYNGEE come from the germline V gene. V was clipped by 4 bases and J by 5 bases; unmatched bases: 10. The CDR3 has 15 amino acids. In DNA form, the CDR3 reads TGTGCCAGCAGCCTAAAGGACAGGGAAGGGGAGACCCAGTACTTC. This gives the protein CASSLKDREGETQYF. The complete variable domain, with remaining parts taken from reference TRBV9 and TRBJ2-5, reads DSGVTQTPKHLITATGQRVTLRCSPRSGDLSVYWYQQSLDQGLQFLIQYYNGEERAKGNILERFSAQQFPDLHSELNLSSLELGDSALYFCASSLKDREGETQYFGPGTRLLVL.

CDR3 region: CASTPQGSGGYTF. The CDR3 bases are TGTGCCAGCACCCCCCAGGGGTCAGGTGGCTACACCTTC. This sequence joins TRBV12-3 or TRBV12-4 and TRBJ1-2; D might be TRBD1 (6 bases). Trimming shortened V by 7 bases and J by 7 bases, and 16 bases separated the two germline ends. The length of the CDR3 is 13 residues.

In this sample, this clonotype turned up many times. The genes are TRBV20-1 and TRBJ1-2; TRBD1 matches at 7 bases. The V gene's germline CDR1 is DFQATT and CDR2 SNEGSKA (reference sequence). This CDR3 region has 14 residues. The ends lost 6 bases at V and 3 bases at J; junction bases unmatched: 10. For the CDR3, the DNA is TGCAGTGCAATCGGGACAGCTAGAGACTATGGCTACACCTTC. It translates to CSAIGTARDYGYTF.

The rearrangement links TRBV27 to TRBJ1-5; no firm D call. Germline CDR1 reads MNHEY; CDR2 reads SMNVEV (reference sequence). V shed 6 bases and J shed 0 bases, with 9 bases lying between them. The CDR3 is made up of 14 amino acids. In DNA form, the CDR3 reads TGTGCCAGCAGCCCTCTCAATAGCAATCAGCCCCAGCATTTT. Its translation is CASSPLNSNQPQHF.

There are many counts of this clonotype. The genes are TRBV6-5 and TRBJ1-2; TRBD1 agrees at 7 bases. CDR1 is MNHEY, CDR2 SVGAGI, per germline. The CDR3 extends over 13 amino acids. V was pared by 7 bases and J by 4 bases, with 6 bases of the junction left unmatched. The DNA for the CDR3 is TGTGCCAGCACAAAAGACAGGGTCTATGGCTACACCTTC. Amino acids: CASTKDRVYGYTF.

This clonotype was found many times. The rearrangement links TRBV16 to TRBJ1-2; 9 bases map to TRBD1. The trim removed 4 bases at V and 7 bases at J, leaving 4 bases unmatched. Germline V gene sequence: CDR1 KGHSY, CDR2 FQNENV. The CDR3 totals 13 residues. The CDR3 protein is CASSPGTGSGYTF. Here the CDR3 DNA reads TGTGCCAGCAGCCCCGGGACAGGGAGTGGCTACACCTTC.

As regards this clonotype: A read error is possible here, since a much larger clone lies one base away. The rearrangement links TRBV4-2 to TRBJ1-2; 7 nucleotides align to TRBD1. The CDR3 length is 16 residues. The germline CDR1 and CDR2 sequences are LGHNA and YNFKEQ. The CDR3 bases are TGTGCCAGCAGCCACAAGTCTGCCCAAGGGGGCTATGGCTACAGCTTC. It encodes CASSHKSAQGGYGYSF.

The chain couples TRBV7-7 to TRBJ2-6; 7 bases align to TRBD2. The CDR3 loop spans 14 amino acids. The germline V gene encodes CDR1 SSHAT and CDR2 FNYEAQ (reference sequence). The V gene end was trimmed by 8 bases and the J gene end by 0 bases; junction bases not matched to a gene: 1. CDR3 region: CASGGGSGANVLTF. The CDR3 DNA follows: TGTGCCAGCGGGGGGGGCTCTGGGGCCAACGTCCTGACTTTC.

CDR3 residues: CASSLDQGPPYEQYF. CDR3 nucleotide sequence: TGCGCCAGCAGCCTAGATCAAGGCCCACCCTACGAGCAGTACTTC. V usage is TRBV4-1 and J usage is TRBJ2-7; D is unclear. This CDR3 is 15 amino acids long. V was clipped by 4 bases and J by 2 bases, with 15 bases between them. Germline values: CDR1 MGHRA, CDR2 YSYEKL.

This clonotype was found many times. Germline and junction disagree at one end, which may indicate a read error. V usage is TRBV27 and J usage is TRBJ1-2; the D gene is possibly TRBD1 (5 bases). Looked up from germline, CDR1 is MNHEY and CDR2 is SMNVEV (reference sequence). The CDR3 is made up of 14 amino acids. CDR3 residues: CASSPRTTNYGNTF. The DNA for the CDR3 is TGTGCCAGCAGTCCCCGGACAACTAACTATGGCAACACCTTC.

This clonotype was counted ten times or more. V is TRBV7-2 and J is TRBJ2-7, with a tentative D call TRBD2 (6 bases). There are 15 residues in the CDR3. The V and J ends lost 1 base and 0 bases respectively, with 10 bases between them. Germline assignment: CDR1 SGHTA and CDR2 FQGNSA. Here the CDR3 reads CASSLVEGSSYEQYF. The CDR3 DNA is TGTGCCAGCAGCTTAGTGGAGGGGAGCTCCTACGAGCAGTACTTC.

This clonotype was found once. J is TRBJ2-5 and V is TRBV20-1; D perhaps matches TRBD2 (7 bases). CDR3 length equals 15 residues. Germline values: CDR1 DFQATT, CDR2 SNEGSKA (reference sequence). Trimming removed 0 bases from V and 5 bases from J, with 16 bases in between. CDR3 bases: TGCAGTGCTAGAGATAGGAGGGGGGGGTTGGAGACCCAGTACTTC. This translates into CSARDRRGGLETQYF.

This rearrangement joins TRBV6-8 to TRBJ1-1, with 7 bases lining up with TRBD1. J lost 0 bases, V lost 6 bases, and 16 bases had no gene match. Per the germline V gene, CDR1 is MNHGY and CDR2 is SAAAGT. The CDR3 loop spans 18 amino acids. The chain's CDR3 is CASRENPTGLEMNTEAFF. The CDR3 DNA reads as TGTGCCAGCAGGGAGAACCCGACAGGGTTGGAGATGAACACTGAAGCTTTCTTT.

The chain carries TRBV7-2 and TRBJ1-6; no definite D call. Trimming took off 5 bases at V and 0 bases at J, with 11 bases between the two ends. Per germline, CDR1 SGHTA and CDR2 FQGNSA. The CDR3 loop spans 16 amino acids. The CDR3 region has the DNA TGTGCCAGCAGCGGTGTGGGTAGCTCCTATAATTCACCCCTCCACTTT. Protein: CASSGVGSSYNSPLHF.

This clonotype was seen many times. The rearrangement links TRBV9 to TRBJ2-2; D is possibly TRBD2 (6 bases). The length of the CDR3 is 15 residues. From germline, CDR1 is SGDLS and CDR2 YYNGEE. The V and J ends lost 2 bases and 4 bases respectively, with 12 bases between them. CDR3 sequence (DNA): TGTGCCAGCAGCGTTACGGGAGCGGGCACCGGGGAGCTGTTTTTT. This codes for CASSVTGAGTGELFF.

This clonotype was observed many times. This chain uses TRBV28 with TRBJ2-5; TRBD1 matches 7 bases. The length of the CDR3 is 13 residues. The V gene's germline CDR1 is MDHEN and CDR2 SYDVKM. The trim removed 7 bases at V and 4 bases at J, leaving 6 bases unmatched. CDR3 DNA sequence: TGTGCCAGCACGAGGGACAGCGGAGAGACCCAGTACTTC. Encoded protein: CASTRDSGETQYF.

Written as DNA, the CDR3 is TGCGCCAGCAGCCCATGGACGGCTACTAACTATGGCTACACCTTC. Encoded protein: CASSPWTATNYGYTF. The chain combines TRBV4-1 with TRBJ1-2; D ambiguous. The CDR3 has 15 residues. Trimming stripped 4 bases from V and 0 bases from J, with 12 bases between. Germline V gene sequence: CDR1 MGHRA, CDR2 YSYEKL.

This clonotype showed up many times. The genes are TRBV20-1 and TRBJ1-5; the D is unclear. The germline V gene encodes CDR1 DFQATT and CDR2 SNEGSKA (reference sequence). This CDR3 spans 13 amino acids. V lost 3 bases and J lost 5, with 11 bases in between. The CDR3 protein is CSASRGEDQPQHF. CDR3 bases: TGCAGTGCTAGTCGGGGAGAAGATCAGCCCCAGCATTTT.

This clonotype was seen only a few times. The chain employs TRBV12-5 and TRBJ2-6, with TRBD2 matching over 13 bases. This CDR3 contains 21 residues. CDR1 LGHNT and CDR2 FRNRAP come from the germline V gene. V shed 2 bases, J shed 0 bases, and the junction held 10 bases outside the gene matches. CDR3: CASGLHGLAGARSSGANVLTF. The CDR3 region has the DNA TGTGCTAGTGGTTTGCACGGACTAGCGGGAGCCCGTAGCTCTGGGGCCAACGTCCTGACTTTC.

On this clonotype itself: The junction departs from germline at one end; a sequencing error may be responsible. This chain uses TRBV12-3 or TRBV12-4 with TRBJ1-3, with D uncertain. The CDR3 has 13 residues. Here the CDR3 DNA reads TGTGTCAGCAGTTTTCTGGAGGGAAACACCATATATTTT. This translates into CVSSFLEGNTIYF.

This clonotype has just a few counts. The rearrangement links TRBV4-1 to TRBJ2-5; no definite D call. Germline lookup yields CDR1 MGHRA and CDR2 YSYEKL. V was shortened by 0 bases and J by 1 base, with 6 bases between the two germline ends. This CDR3 comprises 14 residues. CDR3 amino acids: CASSQETRQETQYF. In DNA form, the CDR3 reads TGCGCCAGCAGCCAAGAGACCCGCCAAGAGACCCAGTACTTC.